The 14 T cell receptor gamma chains below come from one sample, sequenced in a study of intestinal T cells in coeliac disease. Genomic DNA came from ten 5-µm formalin-fixed paraffin-embedded scrolls per case. The TRG library came from 150 to 200 ng of biopsy DNA amplified with LymphoTrack primers. TCRdb re-processed the multiplex PCR reads using CATT. The table lists around 720 gamma-chain clones, 50% of them singletons. Sequenced material: a duodenal biopsy. The receptors shown here come from a human donor with celiac disease.

The chain recombines TRGV2 with TRGJP1. V lost 8 bases, J lost 12 bases, and 9 bases stayed unmatched. CDR3 length equals 11 residues. Germline CDR1 EGSNGY, CDR2 YDSYNSKV. CDR3 sequence reads: CATLGQGFKIF. In DNA, the CDR3 is TGTGCCACCTTGGGACAGGGGTTCAAGATATTT.

This clone counts as large. CDR3 sequence reads: CATWDRQGNYYKKLF. The DNA for the CDR3 is TGTGCCACCTGGGACAGGCAAGGGAATTATTATAAGAAACTCTTT. The V gene is TRGV3, the J gene TRGJ1 or TRGJ2. Germline V gene lookup returns CDR1 VTNTFY and CDR2 YDVSTARD (reference sequence). CDR3 length equals 15 residues. Trimming at V came to 0 bases and at J to 0 bases, leaving 5 bases not matched to a gene.

The chain links TRGV4 to TRGJ1 or TRGJ2. This CDR3 is built from 13 residues. The J segment lost 6 bases and the V segment lost 1 base, leaving 6 bases of the junction unmatched. Germline V gene lookup returns CDR1 EGSTGY and CDR2 YDSYTSSV. CDR3: CATWDGGTYKKLF. The CDR3 region has the DNA TGTGCCACCTGGGATGGAGGTACTTATAAGAAACTCTTT.

This clone rates as large. The V and J genes are TRGV8 and TRGJ1 or TRGJ2. V shed 4 bases and J 8 bases; nucleotides not matched to a gene: 2. The germline V gene encodes CDR1 VENAVY and CDR2 YDSYNSRV. This CDR3 contains 10 residues. Here the CDR3 reads CATWENKKLF. In DNA form, the CDR3 reads TGTGCCACCTGGGAAAATAAGAAACTCTTT.

This clone was seen more than once but under ten times. The J gene is TRGJ1 or TRGJ2, the V gene TRGV10. TRGV10 is an ORF, with its function uncertain. Trimming removed 8 bases from V and 13 bases from J; junction bases left unmatched: 15. The CDR3 is 12 amino acids. In DNA form, the CDR3 reads TGTGCTGCGTGGGGACGATGTCGGTATAAACTCTTT. This translates into CAAWGRCRYKLF.

This clone is deemed large. The chain uses TRGV2 and TRGJ1 or TRGJ2. Germline lookup yields CDR1 EGSNGY and CDR2 YDSYNSKV. The CDR3 is 14 residues long. V lost 0 bases, J lost 5 bases, and 7 bases stayed unmatched. DNA for the CDR3: TGTGCCACCTGGGACGGGCACCTCAATTATAAGAAACTCTTT. Amino acid sequence: CATWDGHLNYKKLF.

The V gene is TRGV8, the J gene TRGJP2. The germline gives CDR1 VENAVY, CDR2 YDSYNSRV. J lost 10 bases, V lost 0 bases, and 11 bases had no gene match. The CDR3 contains 15 residues. CDR3 in DNA: TGTGCCACCTGGGATAGGCGGGCGTTGAGTTGGATCAAGACGTTT. This sequence encodes CATWDRRALSWIKTF.

About this clone itself: The protein TCRdb lists belongs to a much larger clone and differs from this DNA's translation at residue 5, which points to a read error; the protein shown is made from the DNA. The CDR3 DNA reads TGTGCTGCGTGGGGTCCCACTGGTTGGTTCAAGATATTT. This translates into CAAWGPTGWFKIF. The chain employs TRGV10 and TRGJP1. TRGV10 is reported as an ORF; its role is uncertain. Trimming cost V 8 bases and J 3 bases; bases outside gene matches: 4. The CDR3 extends over 13 amino acids.

The V gene is TRGV3, the J gene TRGJP1. V shed 1 base, J shed 12 bases, and the junction held 20 bases outside the gene matches. The germline gives CDR1 VTNTFY, CDR2 YDVSTARD (reference sequence). This CDR3 comprises 17 residues. The CDR3 protein is CATWDRPGDRLVGFKIF. The CDR3 DNA sequence: TGTGCCACCTGGGACAGACCGGGGGACCGACTGGTTGGGTTCAAGATATTT.

The rearrangement uses TRGV3 and TRGJP1. The CDR3 contains 16 residues. J was trimmed by 2 bases and V by 1 base; bases with no gene match: 7. Germline CDR1 and CDR2: VTNTFY and YDVSTARD (reference sequence). CDR3 coding DNA: TGTGCCACCTGGGACAGACCGGGGACCACTGGTTGGTTCAAGATATTT. Translated, it gives CATWDRPGTTGWFKIF.

The chain employs TRGV8 and TRGJ1 or TRGJ2. Germline CDR1 VENAVY, CDR2 YDSYNSRV. With 5 bases clipped from V and 3 bases from J, the junction kept 4 bases outside the gene matches. This CDR3 region has 12 residues. In DNA, the CDR3 is TGTGCCACCTGGGGAACTTATTATAAGAAACTCTTT. It translates to CATWGTYYKKLF.

This sequence joins TRGV3 and TRGJ1 or TRGJ2. The germline V gene encodes CDR1 VTNTFY and CDR2 YDVSTARD (reference sequence). V was clipped by 10 bases and J by 7 bases; unmatched bases: 10. The CDR3 is made up of 11 amino acids. The chain's CDR3 is CATGTRYKKLF. The CDR3 DNA reads TGTGCCACTGGGACTAGATATAAGAAACTCTTT.

Sample share makes this clone large (0.1 to 1%). In DNA, the CDR3 is TGTGCCACCTGGGACAGGCGGGACTATTATAAGAAACTCTTT. Protein product: CATWDRRDYYKKLF. This chain joins TRGV3 and TRGJ1 or TRGJ2. The CDR3 is 14 amino acids. Germline V gives CDR1 VTNTFY, CDR2 YDVSTARD (reference sequence). J was trimmed by 4 bases and V by 0 bases; bases with no gene match: 6.

The chain carries TRGV8 and TRGJ1 or TRGJ2. The V segment lost 3 bases and the J segment 8 bases; nucleotides outside the gene matches: 13. Germline V CDR1 and CDR2: VENAVY, YDSYNSRV. The CDR3 contains 14 residues. In DNA, the CDR3 is TGTGCCACCTGGGATCCCCTAGAAATTCATAAGAAACTCTTT. Protein: CATWDPLEIHKKLF.